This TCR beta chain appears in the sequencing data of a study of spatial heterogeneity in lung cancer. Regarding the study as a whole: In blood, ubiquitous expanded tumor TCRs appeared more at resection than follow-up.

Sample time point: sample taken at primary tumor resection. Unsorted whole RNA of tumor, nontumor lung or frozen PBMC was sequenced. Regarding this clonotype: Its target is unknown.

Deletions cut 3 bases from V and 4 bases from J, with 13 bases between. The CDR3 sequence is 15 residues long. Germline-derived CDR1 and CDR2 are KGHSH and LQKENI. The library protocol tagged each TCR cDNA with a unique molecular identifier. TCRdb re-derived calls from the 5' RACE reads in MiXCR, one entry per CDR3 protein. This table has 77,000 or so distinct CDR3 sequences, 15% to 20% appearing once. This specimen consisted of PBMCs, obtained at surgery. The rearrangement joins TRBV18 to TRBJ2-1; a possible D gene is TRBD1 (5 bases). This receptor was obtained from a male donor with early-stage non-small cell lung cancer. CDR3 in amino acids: CASSPGQTVYNEQFF. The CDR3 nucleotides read TGTGCCAGCTCACCGGGGCAAACGGTATACAATGAGCAGTTCTTC. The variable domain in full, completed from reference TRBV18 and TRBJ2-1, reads NAGVMQNPRHLVRRRGQEARLRCSPMKGHSHVYWYRQLPEEGLKFMVYLQKENIIDESGMPKERFSAEFPKEGPSILRIQQVVRGDSAAYFCASSPGQTVYNEQFFGPGTRLTVL.